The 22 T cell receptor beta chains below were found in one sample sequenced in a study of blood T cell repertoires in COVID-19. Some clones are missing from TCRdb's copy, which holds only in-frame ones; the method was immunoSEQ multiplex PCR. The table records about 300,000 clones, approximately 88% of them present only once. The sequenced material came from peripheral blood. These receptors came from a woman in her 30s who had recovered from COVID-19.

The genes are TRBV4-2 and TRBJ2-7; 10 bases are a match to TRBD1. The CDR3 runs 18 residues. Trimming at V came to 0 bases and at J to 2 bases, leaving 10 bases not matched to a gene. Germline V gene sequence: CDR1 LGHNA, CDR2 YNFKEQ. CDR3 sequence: CASSQDYRLGQGAYEQYF. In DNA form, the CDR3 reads TGTGCCAGCAGCCAAGATTACCGCTTAGGACAGGGGGCCTACGAGCAGTACTTC.

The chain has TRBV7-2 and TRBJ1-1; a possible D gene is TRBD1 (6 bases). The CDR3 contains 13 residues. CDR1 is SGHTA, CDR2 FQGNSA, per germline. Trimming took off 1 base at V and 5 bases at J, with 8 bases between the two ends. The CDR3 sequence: CASSLDRETEAFF. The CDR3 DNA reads TGTGCCAGCAGCTTAGACAGGGAAACTGAAGCTTTCTTT. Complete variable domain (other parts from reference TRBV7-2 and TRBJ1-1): GAGVSQSPSNKVTEKGKDVELRCDPISGHTALYWYRQSLGQGLEFLIYFQGNSAPDKSGLPSDRFSAERTGGSVSTLTIQRTQQEDSAVYLCASSLDRETEAFFGQGTRLTVV.

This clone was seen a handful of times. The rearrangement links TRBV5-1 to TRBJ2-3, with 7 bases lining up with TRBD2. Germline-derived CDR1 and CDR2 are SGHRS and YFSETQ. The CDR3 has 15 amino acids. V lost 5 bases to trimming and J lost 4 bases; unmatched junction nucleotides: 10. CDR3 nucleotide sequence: TGCGCCAGCAGGCTCTTGCGGGGGAGGGCAGATACGCAGTATTTT. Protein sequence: CASRLLRGRADTQYF.

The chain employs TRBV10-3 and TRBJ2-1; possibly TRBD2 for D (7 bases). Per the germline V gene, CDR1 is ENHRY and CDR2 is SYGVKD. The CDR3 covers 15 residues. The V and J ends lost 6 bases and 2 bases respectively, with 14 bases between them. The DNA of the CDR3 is TGTGCCATCAGCGAGGGGGGGGAGGCCTACAATGAGCAGTTCTTC. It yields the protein CAISEGGEAYNEQFF.

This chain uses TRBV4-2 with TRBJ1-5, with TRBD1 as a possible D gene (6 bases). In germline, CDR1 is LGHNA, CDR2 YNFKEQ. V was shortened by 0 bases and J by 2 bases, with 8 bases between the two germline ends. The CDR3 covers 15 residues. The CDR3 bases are TGTGCCAGCAGCCAAGATGCAGGGGGCAATCAGCCCCAGCATTTT. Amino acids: CASSQDAGGNQPQHF.

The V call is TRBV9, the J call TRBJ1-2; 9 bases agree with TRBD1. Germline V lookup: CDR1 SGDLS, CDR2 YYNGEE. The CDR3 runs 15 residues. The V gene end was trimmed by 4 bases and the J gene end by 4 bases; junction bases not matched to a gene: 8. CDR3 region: CASSPTGGFGYGYTF. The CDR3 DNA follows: TGTGCCAGCAGCCCAACAGGGGGCTTTGGCTATGGCTACACCTTC.

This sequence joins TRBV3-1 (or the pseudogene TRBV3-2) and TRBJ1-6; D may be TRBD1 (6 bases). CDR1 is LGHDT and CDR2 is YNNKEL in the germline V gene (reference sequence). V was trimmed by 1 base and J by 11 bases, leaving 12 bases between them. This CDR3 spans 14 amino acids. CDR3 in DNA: TGTGCCAGCAGCCAAGTACAGGGCATGACACCCCTCCACTTT. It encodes CASSQVQGMTPLHF.

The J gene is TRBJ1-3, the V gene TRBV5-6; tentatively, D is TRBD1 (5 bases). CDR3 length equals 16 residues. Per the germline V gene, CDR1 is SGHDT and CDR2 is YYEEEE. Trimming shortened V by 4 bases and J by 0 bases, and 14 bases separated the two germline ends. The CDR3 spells CASSLGQGTSGNTIYF. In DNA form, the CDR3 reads TGTGCCAGCAGCCTCGGGCAGGGAACCTCTGGAAACACCATATATTTT.

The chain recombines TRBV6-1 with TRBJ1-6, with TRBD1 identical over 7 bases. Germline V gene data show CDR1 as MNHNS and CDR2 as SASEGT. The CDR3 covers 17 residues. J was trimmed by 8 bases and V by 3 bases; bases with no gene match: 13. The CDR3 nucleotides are TGTGCCAGCAGTGAGGTCTTGGCAGGGGGTACGGATTCACCCCTCCACTTT. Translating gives CASSEVLAGGTDSPLHF.

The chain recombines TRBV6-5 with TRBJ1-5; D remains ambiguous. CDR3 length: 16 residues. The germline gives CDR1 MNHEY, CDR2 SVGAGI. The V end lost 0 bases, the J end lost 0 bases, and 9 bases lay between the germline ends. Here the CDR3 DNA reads TGTGCCAGCAGTTACTCTGGCCCTTATAGCAATCAGCCCCAGCATTTT. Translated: CASSYSGPYSNQPQHF.

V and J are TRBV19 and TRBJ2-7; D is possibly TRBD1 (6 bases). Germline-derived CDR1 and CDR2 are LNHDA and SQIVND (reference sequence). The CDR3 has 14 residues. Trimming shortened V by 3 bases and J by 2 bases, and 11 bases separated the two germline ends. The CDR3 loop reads CASSMGAGAYEQYF. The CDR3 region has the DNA TGTGCCAGTAGTATGGGGGCAGGTGCCTACGAGCAGTACTTC.

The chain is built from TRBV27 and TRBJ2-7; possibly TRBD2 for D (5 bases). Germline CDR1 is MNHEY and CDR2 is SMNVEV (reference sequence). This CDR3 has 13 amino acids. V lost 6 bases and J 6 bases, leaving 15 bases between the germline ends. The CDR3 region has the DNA TGTGCCAGCAGCCCTAGCCTGTGGTCCGAGCAGTACTTC. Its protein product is CASSPSLWSEQYF.

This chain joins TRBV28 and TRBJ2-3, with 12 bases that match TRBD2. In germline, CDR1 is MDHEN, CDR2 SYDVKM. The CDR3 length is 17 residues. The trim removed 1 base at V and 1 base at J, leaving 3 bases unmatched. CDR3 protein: CASSLYRTSGGTDTQYF. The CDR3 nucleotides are TGTGCCAGCAGTTTATACCGGACTAGCGGGGGCACAGATACGCAGTATTTT.

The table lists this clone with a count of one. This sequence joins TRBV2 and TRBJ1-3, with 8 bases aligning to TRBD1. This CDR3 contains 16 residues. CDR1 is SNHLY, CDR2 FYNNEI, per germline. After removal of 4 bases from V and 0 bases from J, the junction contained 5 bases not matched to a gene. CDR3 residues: CASSGDRGLSGNTIYF. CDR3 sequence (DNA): TGTGCCAGCAGTGGAGACAGGGGACTCTCTGGAAACACCATATATTTT. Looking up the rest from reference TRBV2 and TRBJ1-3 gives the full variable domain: EPEVTQTPSHQVTQMGQEVILRCVPISNHLYFYWYRQILGQKVEFLVSFYNNEISEKSEIFDDQFSVERPDGSNFTLKIRSTKLEDSAMYFCASSGDRGLSGNTIYFGEGSWLTVV.

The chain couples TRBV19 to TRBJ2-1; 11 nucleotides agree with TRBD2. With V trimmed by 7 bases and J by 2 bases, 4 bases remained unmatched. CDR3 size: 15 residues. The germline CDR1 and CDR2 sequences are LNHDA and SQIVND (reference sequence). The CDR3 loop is CASTSGGHTYNEQFF. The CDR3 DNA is TGTGCCAGTACTAGCGGGGGGCATACCTACAATGAGCAGTTCTTC. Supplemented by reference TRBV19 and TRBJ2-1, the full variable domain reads DGGITQSPKYLFRKEGQNVTLSCEQNLNHDAMYWYRQDPGQGLRLIYYSQIVNDFQKGDIAEGYSVSREKKESFPLTVTSAQKNPTAFYLCASTSGGHTYNEQFFGPGTRLTVL.

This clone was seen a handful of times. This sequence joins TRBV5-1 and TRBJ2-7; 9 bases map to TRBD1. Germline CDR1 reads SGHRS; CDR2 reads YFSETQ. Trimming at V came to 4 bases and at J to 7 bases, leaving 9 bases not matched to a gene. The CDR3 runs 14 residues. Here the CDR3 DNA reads TGCGCCAGCAGCCCCTGGACAGGGGAGGAGGAGCAGTACTTC. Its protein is CASSPWTGEEEQYF.

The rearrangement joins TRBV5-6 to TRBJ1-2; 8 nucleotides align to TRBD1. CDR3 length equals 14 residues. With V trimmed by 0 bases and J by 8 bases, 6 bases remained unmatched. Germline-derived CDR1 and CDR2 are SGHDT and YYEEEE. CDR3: CASSLAPTGDGYTF. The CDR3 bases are TGTGCCAGCAGCTTGGCCCCGACAGGGGACGGCTACACCTTC.

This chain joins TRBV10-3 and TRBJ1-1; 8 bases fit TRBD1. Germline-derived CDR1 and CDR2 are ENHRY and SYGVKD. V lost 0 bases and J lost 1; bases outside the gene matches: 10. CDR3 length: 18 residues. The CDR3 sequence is CAISESRGRGRGNTEAFF. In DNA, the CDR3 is TGTGCCATCAGTGAGTCGAGGGGCAGGGGGCGGGGGAACACTGAAGCTTTCTTT.

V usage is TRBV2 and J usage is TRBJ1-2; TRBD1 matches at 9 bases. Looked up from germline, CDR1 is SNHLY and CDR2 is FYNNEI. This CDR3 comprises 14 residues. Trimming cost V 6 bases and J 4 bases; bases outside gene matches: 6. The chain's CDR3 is CASRGDRAGYGYTF. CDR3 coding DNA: TGTGCCAGCAGGGGGGACAGGGCAGGCTATGGCTACACCTTC.

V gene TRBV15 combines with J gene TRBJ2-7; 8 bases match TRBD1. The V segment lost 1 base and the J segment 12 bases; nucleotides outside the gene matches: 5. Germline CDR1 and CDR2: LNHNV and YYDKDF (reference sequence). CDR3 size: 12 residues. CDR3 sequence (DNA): TGTGCCACCAGCAGAGGGGGGACAGGCCGGTACTTC. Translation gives CATSRGGTGRYF.

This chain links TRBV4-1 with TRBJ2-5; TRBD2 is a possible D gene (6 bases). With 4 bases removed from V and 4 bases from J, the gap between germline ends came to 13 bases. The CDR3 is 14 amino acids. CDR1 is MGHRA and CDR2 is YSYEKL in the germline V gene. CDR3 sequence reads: CASSRSTSGETQYF. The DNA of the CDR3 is TGCGCCAGCAGCCGCTCGACTAGTGGAGAGACCCAGTACTTC.

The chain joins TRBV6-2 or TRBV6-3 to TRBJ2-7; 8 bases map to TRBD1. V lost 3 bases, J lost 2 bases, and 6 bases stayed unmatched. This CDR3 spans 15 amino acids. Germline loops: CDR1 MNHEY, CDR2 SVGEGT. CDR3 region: CASSYPQDRAYEQYF. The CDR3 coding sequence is TGTGCCAGCAGTTATCCTCAGGACAGGGCCTACGAGCAGTACTTC.